One and the same sample provided the 27 T cell receptor beta chains below, sequenced in a study of blood T cell repertoires in COVID-19. Method: immunoSEQ multiplex PCR; TCRdb's copy keeps in-frame clones and lacks some. The data show tens of thousands of clones, with 75% to 90% seen just once and around 5.2% held by the top ten. Sample: peripheral blood. These receptors were taken from a human donor in a cohort sampled during active COVID-19.

This clone was picked up one time. This rearrangement joins TRBV19 to TRBJ1-6; 7 nucleotides align to TRBD1. Trimming removed 7 bases from V and 4 bases from J; junction bases left unmatched: 1. The length of the CDR3 is 13 residues. Germline values: CDR1 LNHDA, CDR2 SQIVND (reference sequence). This CDR3 is CASMGQYNSPLHF. The CDR3 coding sequence is TGTGCCAGTATGGGACAGTATAATTCACCCCTCCACTTT.

The chain recombines TRBV29-1 with TRBJ1-2; D is undetermined. CDR1 and CDR2 from the germline V gene are SQVTM and ANQGSEA. The CDR3 spans 14 residues. V was trimmed by 0 bases and J by 8 bases, leaving 16 bases between them. In DNA, the CDR3 is TGCAGCGTTGAAGAAGCATCGACGGGATGGGGCTACACCTTC. It translates to CSVEEASTGWGYTF.

The chain has TRBV7-2 and TRBJ1-3; D perhaps matches TRBD1 (5 bases). V dropped 5 bases and J dropped 3 bases, with 11 bases sitting between them. The germline gives CDR1 SGHTA, CDR2 FQGNSA. The CDR3 runs to 14 residues. CDR3 coding DNA: TGTGCCAGCAGCGCGGGACGCGGTGGAAACACCATATATTTT. Protein sequence: CASSAGRGGNTIYF.

The chain has TRBV2 and TRBJ1-6, with D unclear. Germline values: CDR1 SNHLY, CDR2 FYNNEI. V was trimmed by 7 bases and J by 7 bases, leaving 11 bases between them. The CDR3 consists of 13 residues. CDR3 residues: CASIRTRNSPLHF. Here the CDR3 DNA reads TGTGCCAGCATAAGAACGAGGAATTCACCCCTCCACTTT.

J is TRBJ2-7 and V is TRBV3-1 (or the pseudogene TRBV3-2), with D hard to call. Germline V lookup: CDR1 LGHDT, CDR2 YNNKEL (reference sequence). The ends were cut back, 4 bases at V and 7 bases at J, with 14 bases in the middle. The CDR3 contains 13 residues. The CDR3 DNA follows: TGTGCCAGCAGCCGCCAGTCATACGAAGAGCAGTACTTC. Its protein is CASSRQSYEEQYF.

The genes are TRBV25-1 and TRBJ1-1; maybe TRBD1 (6 bases). V was cut by 2 bases and J by 4 bases, with 14 bases left in between. CDR1 is MGHDK and CDR2 is SYGVNS in the germline V gene. CDR3 length equals 15 residues. CDR3 bases: TGTGCCAGCAGTGAACCTGGGACAAGGAGCACTGAAGCTTTCTTT. Protein: CASSEPGTRSTEAFF.

V gene TRBV6-2 or TRBV6-3 combines with J gene TRBJ2-1, with 8 nucleotides matching TRBD2. CDR3 length: 16 amino acids. The junction had 4 bases not matched to a gene; V was cut back by 0 bases and J by 3 bases. Germline V lookup: CDR1 MNHEY, CDR2 SVGEGT. CDR3 DNA sequence: TGTGCCAGCAGTTACTCGACGCGGGGGGACTACAATGAGCAGTTCTTC. It yields the protein CASSYSTRGDYNEQFF.

The chain joins TRBV19 to TRBJ2-5; 14 bases line up with TRBD2. The ends lost 6 bases at V and 3 bases at J; junction bases unmatched: 3. Germline values: CDR1 LNHDA, CDR2 SQIVND (reference sequence). The CDR3 is 15 amino acids. CDR3 sequence reads: CASRRLAGGEETQYF. The CDR3 region has the DNA TGTGCCAGTAGGAGACTAGCGGGGGGGGAAGAGACCCAGTACTTC. Combining the CDR3 with reference TRBV19 and TRBJ2-5 gives the whole variable domain DGGITQSPKYLFRKEGQNVTLSCEQNLNHDAMYWYRQDPGQGLRLIYYSQIVNDFQKGDIAEGYSVSREKKESFPLTVTSAQKNPTAFYLCASRRLAGGEETQYFGPGTRLLVL.

The rearrangement joins TRBV19 to TRBJ2-3; 7 nucleotides agree with TRBD1. Germline CDR1 reads LNHDA; CDR2 reads SQIVND (reference sequence). With V trimmed by 4 bases and J by 4 bases, 2 bases remained unmatched. This CDR3 spans 13 amino acids. This CDR3 reads CASSRDSADTQYF. The CDR3 DNA reads TGTGCCAGTAGTAGGGACAGTGCAGATACGCAGTATTTT.

The chain carries TRBV6-6 and TRBJ1-2; 9 nucleotides align to TRBD1. This CDR3 has 14 residues. J lost 7 bases, V lost 6 bases, and 9 bases had no gene match. Germline values: CDR1 MNHNY, CDR2 SVGAGI (reference sequence). The CDR3 bases are TGTGCCAGCAGGGAACAGGGGGCGCGACGTGGCTACACCTTC. This sequence encodes CASREQGARRGYTF.

This chain links TRBV5-1 with TRBJ2-3; 9 nucleotides line up with TRBD2. CDR3 length: 16 residues. V dropped 0 bases and J dropped 0; count of bases not matched to a gene: 2. Per germline, CDR1 SGHRS and CDR2 YFSETQ. The CDR3 protein is CASSLGLAASTDTQYF. CDR3 bases: TGCGCCAGCAGCTTGGGACTAGCGGCGAGCACAGATACGCAGTATTTT.

V gene TRBV19 combines with J gene TRBJ1-2; D might be TRBD1 (5 bases). Germline loops: CDR1 LNHDA, CDR2 SQIVND (reference sequence). Trimming shortened V by 5 bases and J by 5 bases, and 12 bases separated the two germline ends. This CDR3 spans 13 amino acids. The CDR3 region has the DNA TGTGCCAGTAGTGCGGGACGGATTTATGGCTACACCTTC. Translated: CASSAGRIYGYTF.

This rearrangement joins TRBV9 to TRBJ2-5; TRBD2 is a possible D gene (5 bases). This CDR3 contains 14 residues. Germline CDR1 and CDR2: SGDLS and YYNGEE. Trimming shortened V by 0 bases and J by 5 bases, and 11 bases separated the two germline ends. The CDR3: CASSVAEGVETQYF. CDR3 nucleotides: TGTGCCAGCAGCGTAGCTGAGGGCGTGGAGACCCAGTACTTC.

The J gene is TRBJ1-4, the V gene TRBV5-1, with a tentative D call TRBD1 (5 bases). Germline CDR1 reads SGHRS; CDR2 reads YFSETQ. V lost 0 bases and J 8 bases, leaving 14 bases between the germline ends. CDR3 length: 15 residues. CDR3 coding DNA: TGCGCCAGCAGCTTGGGAGCCAGGGCGGCGGAAAAACTGTTTTTT. Its protein product is CASSLGARAAEKLFF.

This chain links TRBV2 with TRBJ1-5, with 7 bases that match TRBD1. The CDR3 is 14 residues long. Germline CDR1 SNHLY, CDR2 FYNNEI. The J segment lost 7 bases and the V segment lost 6 bases, leaving 9 bases of the junction unmatched. The CDR3 sequence is CASSDDRVGQPQHF. CDR3 coding DNA: TGTGCCAGCAGCGATGACAGGGTAGGGCAGCCCCAGCATTTT. The full variable domain, its missing parts supplied by reference TRBV2 and TRBJ1-5, is EPEVTQTPSHQVTQMGQEVILRCVPISNHLYFYWYRQILGQKVEFLVSFYNNEISEKSEIFDDQFSVERPDGSNFTLKIRSTKLEDSAMYFCASSDDRVGQPQHFGDGTRLSIL.

The chain carries TRBV7-2 and TRBJ2-5, with 8 positions matching TRBD2. The ends lost 6 bases at V and 1 base at J; junction bases unmatched: 10. The CDR3 length is 16 residues. Germline loops: CDR1 SGHTA, CDR2 FQGNSA. CDR3 bases: TGTGCCAGCAGACCTGCGGGGGGCGGAGTCCAAGAGACCCAGTACTTC. Its protein is CASRPAGGGVQETQYF.

The chain recombines TRBV9 with TRBJ1-1; TRBD1 is a possible D gene (5 bases). Looked up from germline, CDR1 is SGDLS and CDR2 is YYNGEE. The ends were cut back, 5 bases at V and 2 bases at J, with 7 bases in the middle. There are 12 residues in the CDR3. The CDR3 loop is CASRGGNTEAFF. In nucleotides, the CDR3 is TGTGCCAGCAGGGGGGGAAACACTGAAGCTTTCTTT.

The chain has TRBV10-3 and TRBJ2-5; 8 bases fit TRBD1. The CDR3 consists of 13 residues. The J segment lost 7 bases and the V segment lost 6 bases, leaving 7 bases of the junction unmatched. Looked up from germline, CDR1 is ENHRY and CDR2 is SYGVKD. CDR3 sequence: CAISPTGAATQYF. CDR3 coding DNA: TGTGCCATCAGCCCGACAGGGGCGGCGACCCAGTACTTC.

The chain uses TRBV7-2 and TRBJ1-1; 7 bases fit TRBD1. The germline CDR1 and CDR2 sequences are SGHTA and FQGNSA. V was clipped by 2 bases and J by 5 bases; unmatched bases: 2. The CDR3 sequence is 13 residues long. CDR3 nucleotide sequence: TGTGCCAGCAGCTTACCCAGGGGGACTGAAGCTTTCTTT. This encodes CASSLPRGTEAFF. Together with reference TRBV7-2 and TRBJ1-1, the CDR3 gives the full variable domain: GAGVSQSPSNKVTEKGKDVELRCDPISGHTALYWYRQSLGQGLEFLIYFQGNSAPDKSGLPSDRFSAERTGGSVSTLTIQRTQQEDSAVYLCASSLPRGTEAFFGQGTRLTVV.

This sequence joins TRBV5-1 and TRBJ2-1; TRBD2 aligns across 9 bases. The CDR3 spans 17 residues. Germline V CDR1 and CDR2: SGHRS, YFSETQ. With V trimmed by 0 bases and J by 4 bases, 8 bases remained unmatched. This CDR3 is CASSLVLQRGAYNEQFF. CDR3 sequence (DNA): TGCGCCAGCAGCTTGGTACTACAGCGGGGGGCTTACAATGAGCAGTTCTTC.

V gene TRBV5-6 combines with J gene TRBJ1-3; D unclear. This CDR3 is built from 15 residues. The V gene lost 1 base and the J gene lost 0 bases, with 8 bases spanning the gap. CDR1 is SGHDT, CDR2 YYEEEE, per germline. CDR3 coding DNA: TGTGCCAGCAGCTTGCGAGTTTCCTCTGGAAACACCATATATTTT. The encoded protein is CASSLRVSSGNTIYF.

V gene TRBV18 combines with J gene TRBJ1-5; a weak D match, TRBD1 (5 bases). CDR3 length: 17 residues. V was clipped by 3 bases and J by 0 bases, with 15 bases between them. The germline V gene encodes CDR1 KGHSH and CDR2 LQKENI. DNA for the CDR3: TGTGCCAGCTCACCTACAGGAATTGGCAATAGCAATCAGCCCCAGCATTTT. Encoded protein: CASSPTGIGNSNQPQHF.

Note on this clone: Other DNA sequences within the sample encode an identical CDR3. The chain is built from TRBV19 and TRBJ2-5; unclear D gene. Per germline, CDR1 LNHDA and CDR2 SQIVND (reference sequence). The CDR3 loop spans 14 amino acids. Trimming cost V 3 bases and J 1 base, with 9 bases left between them. The CDR3 nucleotides are TGTGCCAGTAGTATCACCGGGTCCCAAGAGACCCAGTACTTC. Its protein is CASSITGSQETQYF.

The chain joins TRBV28 to TRBJ1-2; D remains ambiguous. Germline V gives CDR1 MDHEN, CDR2 SYDVKM. The CDR3 has 12 amino acids. Deletions cut 7 bases from V and 3 bases from J, with 9 bases between. The CDR3 here is CASTPRDYGYTF. The CDR3 nucleotides read TGTGCCAGCACCCCCCGGGACTATGGCTACACCTTC.

The rearrangement links TRBV7-3 to TRBJ2-1; 12 nucleotides match TRBD2. The J segment lost 5 bases and the V segment lost 4 bases, leaving 6 bases of the junction unmatched. CDR3 size: 16 residues. The V gene's germline CDR1 is SGHTA and CDR2 FQGTGA. CDR3 nucleotide sequence: TGTGCCAGCAGCTCCCGACTAGCGGGAGAGGACAATGAGCAGTTCTTC. Encoded protein: CASSSRLAGEDNEQFF.

The CDR3 here is CASSRQTARFYNEQFF. The CDR3 region has the DNA TGTGCCAGCAGCCGCCAGACAGCCAGGTTCTACAATGAGCAGTTCTTC. The rearrangement links TRBV5-6 to TRBJ2-1; D is perhaps TRBD1 (5 bases). The germline V and J ends were trimmed by 4 bases and 3 bases, with 17 bases remaining between them. The CDR3 length is 16 residues. Germline values: CDR1 SGHDT, CDR2 YYEEEE.

The chain combines TRBV24-1 with TRBJ2-1, with D perhaps matching TRBD1 (6 bases). The germline V gene has CDR1 KGHDR and CDR2 SFDVKD. The CDR3 contains 15 residues. Trimming removed 4 bases from V and 5 bases from J, with 14 bases in between. CDR3 in DNA: TGTGCCACCAGTGAAGTCCAGCAGGGGAACAATGAGCAGTTCTTC. This codes for CATSEVQQGNNEQFF.